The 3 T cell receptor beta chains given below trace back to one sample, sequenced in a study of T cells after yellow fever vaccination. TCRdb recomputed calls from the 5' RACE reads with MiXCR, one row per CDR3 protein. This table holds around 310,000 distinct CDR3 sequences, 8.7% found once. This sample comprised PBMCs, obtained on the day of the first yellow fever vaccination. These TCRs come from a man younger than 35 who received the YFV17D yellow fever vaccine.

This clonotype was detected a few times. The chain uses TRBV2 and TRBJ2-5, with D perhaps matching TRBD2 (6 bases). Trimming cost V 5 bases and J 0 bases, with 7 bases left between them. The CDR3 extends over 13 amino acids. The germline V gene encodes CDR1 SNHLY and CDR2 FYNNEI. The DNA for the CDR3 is TGTGCCAGCAGTCGGGACTACCAAGAGACCCAGTACTTC. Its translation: CASSRDYQETQYF.

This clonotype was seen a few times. The CDR3 is CASSLGTDEQFF. Here the CDR3 DNA reads TGTGCCAGCAGCTTGGGTACCGATGAGCAGTTCTTC. The gene calls are TRBV7-6 and TRBJ2-1; no clear D. Germline lookup yields CDR1 SGHVS and CDR2 FNYEAQ. The CDR3 covers 12 residues. V shed 3 bases and J shed 8 bases, with 8 bases lying between them. Filled out from reference TRBV7-6 and TRBJ2-1, the complete variable domain reads GAGVSQSPRYKVTKRGQDVALRCDPISGHVSLYWYRQALGQGPEFLTYFNYEAQQDKSGLPNDRFSAERPEGSISTLTIQRTEQRDSAMYRCASSLGTDEQFFGPGTRLTVL.

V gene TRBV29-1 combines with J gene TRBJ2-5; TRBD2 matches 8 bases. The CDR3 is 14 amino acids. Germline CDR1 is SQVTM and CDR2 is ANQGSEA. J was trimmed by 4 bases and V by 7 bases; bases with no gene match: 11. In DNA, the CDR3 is TGCAGCGCCGGACGAGGCGGGGGGCCAGAGACCCAGTACTTC. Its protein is CSAGRGGGPETQYF.